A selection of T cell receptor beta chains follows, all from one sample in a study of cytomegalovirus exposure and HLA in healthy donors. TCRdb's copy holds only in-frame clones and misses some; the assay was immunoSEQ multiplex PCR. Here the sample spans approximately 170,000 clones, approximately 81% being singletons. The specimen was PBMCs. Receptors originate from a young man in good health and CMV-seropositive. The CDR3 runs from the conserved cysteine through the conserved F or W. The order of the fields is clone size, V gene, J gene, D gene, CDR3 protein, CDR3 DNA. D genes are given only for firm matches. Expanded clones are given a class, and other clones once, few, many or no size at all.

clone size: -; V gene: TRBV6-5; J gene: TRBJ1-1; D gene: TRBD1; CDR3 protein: CASSRQGADDTEAFF; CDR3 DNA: TGTGCCAGCAGTAGACAGGGGGCGGATGACACTGAAGCTTTCTTT
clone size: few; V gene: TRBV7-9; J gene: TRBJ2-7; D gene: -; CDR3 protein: CASSFEGDSYEQYF; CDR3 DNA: TGTGCCAGCAGCTTTGAGGGGGACTCCTACGAGCAGTACTTC
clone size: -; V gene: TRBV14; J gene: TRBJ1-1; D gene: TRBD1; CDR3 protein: CASTPTGPIPKMNTEAFF; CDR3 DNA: TGTGCCAGCACCCCGACAGGGCCAATCCCTAAGATGAACACTGAAGCTTTCTTT
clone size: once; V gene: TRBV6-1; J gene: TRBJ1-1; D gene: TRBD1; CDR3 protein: CASVPGQGGKAEAFF; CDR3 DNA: TGTGCCAGCGTTCCGGGACAGGGGGGCAAGGCTGAAGCTTTCTTT
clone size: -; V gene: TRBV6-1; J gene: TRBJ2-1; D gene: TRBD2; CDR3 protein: CASKGLRGVDNEQFF; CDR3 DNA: TGTGCCAGCAAGGGCCTTCGGGGGGTCGACAATGAGCAGTTCTTC
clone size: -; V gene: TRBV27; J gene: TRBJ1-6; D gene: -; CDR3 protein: CASSLRRGPNSPLHF; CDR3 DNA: TGTGCCAGCAGTTTAAGGCGGGGCCCCAATTCACCCCTCCACTTT
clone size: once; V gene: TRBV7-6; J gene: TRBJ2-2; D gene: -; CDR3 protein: CASSLGAFKPGELFF; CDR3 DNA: TGTGCCAGCAGCTTAGGGGCTTTTAAGCCCGGGGAGCTGTTTTTT
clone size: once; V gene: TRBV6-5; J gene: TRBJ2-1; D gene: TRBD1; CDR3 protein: CAATRGPSYNEQFF; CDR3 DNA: TGTGCCGCAACAAGGGGGCCCTCCTACAATGAGCAGTTCTTC
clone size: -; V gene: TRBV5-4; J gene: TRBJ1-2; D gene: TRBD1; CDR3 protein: CASSREGTGFYGYTF; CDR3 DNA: TGTGCCAGCAGCAGGGAGGGGACAGGGTTCTATGGCTACACCTTC
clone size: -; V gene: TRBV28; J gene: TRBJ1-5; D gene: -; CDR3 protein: CASRKGVMNNQPQHF; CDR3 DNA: TGTGCCAGCAGAAAGGGGGTGATGAACAATCAGCCCCAGCATTTT
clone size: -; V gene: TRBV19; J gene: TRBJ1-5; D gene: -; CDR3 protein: CASSTSQGREPQHF; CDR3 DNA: TGTGCCAGTAGTACTTCTCAGGGGAGGGAGCCCCAGCATTTT
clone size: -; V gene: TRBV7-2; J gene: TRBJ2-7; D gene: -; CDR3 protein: CASTPRQGLYEQYF; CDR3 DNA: TGTGCCAGCACCCCACGACAGGGACTCTACGAGCAGTACTTC
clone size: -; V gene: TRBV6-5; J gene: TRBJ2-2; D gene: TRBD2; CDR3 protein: CASSYSSGVGELFF; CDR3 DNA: TGTGCCAGCAGTTACTCAAGCGGGGTCGGGGAGCTGTTTTTT
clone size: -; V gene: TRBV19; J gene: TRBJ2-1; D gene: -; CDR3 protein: CASSMAGGSYNEQFF; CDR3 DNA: TGTGCCAGTAGTATGGCGGGCGGTTCCTACAATGAGCAGTTCTTC
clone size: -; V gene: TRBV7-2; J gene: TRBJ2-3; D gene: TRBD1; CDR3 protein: CASSSYTGGRDTQYF; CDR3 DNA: TGTGCCAGCAGCTCATATACAGGGGGAAGAGATACGCAGTATTTT
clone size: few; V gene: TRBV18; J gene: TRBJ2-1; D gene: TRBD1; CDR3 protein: CASSPRDRGGDEQFF; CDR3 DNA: TGTGCCAGCTCACCCCGGGACAGGGGAGGGGATGAGCAGTTCTTC
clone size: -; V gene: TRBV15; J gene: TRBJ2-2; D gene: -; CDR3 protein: CATSRESDYTGELFF; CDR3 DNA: TGTGCCACCAGCAGAGAGTCAGATTACACCGGGGAGCTGTTTTTT
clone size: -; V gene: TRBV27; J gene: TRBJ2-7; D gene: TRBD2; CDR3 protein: CASSRREGYEQYF; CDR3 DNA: TGTGCCAGCTCGCGGCGGGAGGGGTACGAGCAGTACTTC
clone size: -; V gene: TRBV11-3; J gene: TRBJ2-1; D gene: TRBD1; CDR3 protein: CASSLVGTGGYNEQFF; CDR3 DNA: TGTGCCAGCAGCTTAGTGGGGACAGGGGGCTACAATGAGCAGTTCTTC
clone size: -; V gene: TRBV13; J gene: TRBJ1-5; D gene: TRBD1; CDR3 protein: CASSLQGASQPQHF; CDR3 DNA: TGTGCCAGCAGCCTACAGGGGGCAAGTCAGCCCCAGCATTTT
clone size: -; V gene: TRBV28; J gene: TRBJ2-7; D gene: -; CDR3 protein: CASSYNDRSSNEQYF; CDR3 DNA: TGTGCCAGCAGTTACAATGACAGATCTAGTAACGAGCAGTACTTC
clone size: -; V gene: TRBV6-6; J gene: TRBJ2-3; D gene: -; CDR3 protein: CASRPLLRDTQYF; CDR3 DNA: TGTGCCAGCAGACCACTGCTGCGGGATACGCAGTATTTT
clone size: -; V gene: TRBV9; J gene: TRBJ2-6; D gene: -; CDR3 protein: CASSMSSGANVLTF; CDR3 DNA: TGTGCCAGCAGCATGAGCTCTGGGGCCAACGTCCTGACTTTC
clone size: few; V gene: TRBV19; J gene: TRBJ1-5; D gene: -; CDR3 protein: CASPVRGNQPQHF; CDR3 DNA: TGTGCCAGTCCGGTTCGGGGCAATCAGCCCCAGCATTTT
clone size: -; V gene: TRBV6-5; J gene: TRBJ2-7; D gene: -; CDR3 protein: CASSSPETGSPREQYF; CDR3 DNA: TGTGCCAGCAGTTCCCCCGAGACAGGATCTCCAAGGGAGCAGTACTTC
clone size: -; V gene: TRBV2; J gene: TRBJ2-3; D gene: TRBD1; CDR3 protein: CASSDPGQGALADTQYF; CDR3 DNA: TGTGCCAGCAGTGACCCCGGACAGGGGGCATTGGCAGATACGCAGTATTTT
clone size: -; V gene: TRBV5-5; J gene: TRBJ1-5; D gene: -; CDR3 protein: CASSPVPGLLQPQHF; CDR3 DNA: TGTGCCAGCAGCCCGGTACCAGGGTTGTTGCAGCCCCAGCATTTT
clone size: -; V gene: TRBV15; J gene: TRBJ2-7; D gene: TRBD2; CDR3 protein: CATSAPRSGSNEQYF; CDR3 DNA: TGTGCCACCAGCGCCCCGCGAAGCGGGAGTAACGAGCAGTACTTC
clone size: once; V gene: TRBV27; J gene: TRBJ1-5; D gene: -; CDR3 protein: CASSPLFPGKLQSQPQHF; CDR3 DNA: TGTGCCAGCAGTCCCCTCTTCCCGGGGAAACTCCAGTCCCAGCCCCAGCATTTT
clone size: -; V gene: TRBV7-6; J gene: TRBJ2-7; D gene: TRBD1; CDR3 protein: CASSLTRGPEQYF; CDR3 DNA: TGTGCCAGCAGCTTAACGAGGGGGCCTGAGCAGTACTTC
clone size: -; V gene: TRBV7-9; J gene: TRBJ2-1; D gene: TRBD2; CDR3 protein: CASAGASSYNEQFF; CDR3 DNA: TGTGCCAGCGCGGGAGCCTCTTCCTACAATGAGCAGTTCTTC
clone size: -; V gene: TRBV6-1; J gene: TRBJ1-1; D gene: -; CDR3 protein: CASSPRREGNTEAFF; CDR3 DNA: TGTGCCAGCAGTCCTCGCCGGGAAGGGAACACTGAAGCTTTCTTT
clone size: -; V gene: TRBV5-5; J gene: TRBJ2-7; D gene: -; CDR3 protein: CASSLEAGPAAYEQYF; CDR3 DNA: TGTGCCAGCAGTTTAGAGGCGGGCCCCGCGGCCTACGAGCAGTACTTC
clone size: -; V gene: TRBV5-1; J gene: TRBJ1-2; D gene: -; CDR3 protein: CASSLARASGGGYTF; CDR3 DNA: TGCGCCAGCAGCTTGGCCCGCGCTAGCGGGGGCGGCTACACCTTC
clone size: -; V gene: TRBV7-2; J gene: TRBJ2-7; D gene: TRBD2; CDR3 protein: CASSLASGYASYEQYF; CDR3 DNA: TGTGCCAGCAGCTTAGCTAGCGGGTACGCCTCCTACGAGCAGTACTTC
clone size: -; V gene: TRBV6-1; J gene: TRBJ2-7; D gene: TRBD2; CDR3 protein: CASSEVGSGGDFIYEQYF; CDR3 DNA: TGTGCCAGCAGTGAAGTTGGTAGCGGGGGAGACTTTATCTACGAGCAGTACTTC
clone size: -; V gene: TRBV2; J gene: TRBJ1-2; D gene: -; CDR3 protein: CASSRGTPSEGYGYTF; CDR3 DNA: TGTGCCAGCAGTCGCGGGACTCCCTCGGAGGGCTATGGCTACACCTTC
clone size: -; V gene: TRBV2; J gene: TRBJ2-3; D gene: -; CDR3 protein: CASSQAPSRGDTQYF; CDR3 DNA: TGTGCCAGCAGTCAGGCCCCCTCTAGGGGAGATACGCAGTATTTT
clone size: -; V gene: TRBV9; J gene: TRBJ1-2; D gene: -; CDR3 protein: CASSVRSQDYGYTF; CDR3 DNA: TGTGCCAGCAGCGTACGGTCACAGGACTATGGCTACACCTTC
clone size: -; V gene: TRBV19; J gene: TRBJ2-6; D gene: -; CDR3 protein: CASSLRGRSSGANVLTF; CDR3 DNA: TGTGCCAGTAGTCTGCGGGGGCGAAGCTCTGGGGCCAACGTCCTGACTTTC
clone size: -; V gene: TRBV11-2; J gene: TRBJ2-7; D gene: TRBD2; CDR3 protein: CASSRTSASYEQYF; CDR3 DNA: TGTGCCAGCAGCCGGACTAGCGCCTCCTACGAGCAGTACTTC
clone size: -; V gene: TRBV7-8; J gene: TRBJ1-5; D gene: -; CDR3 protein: CASSSQRAPLGSNQPQHF; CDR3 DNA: TGTGCCAGCAGCTCTCAAAGAGCGCCCCTCGGGAGCAATCAGCCCCAGCATTTT
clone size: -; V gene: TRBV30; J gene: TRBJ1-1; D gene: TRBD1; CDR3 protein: CAWSVRPQGATEAFF; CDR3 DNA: TGTGCCTGGAGTGTACGTCCACAGGGGGCCACTGAAGCTTTCTTT
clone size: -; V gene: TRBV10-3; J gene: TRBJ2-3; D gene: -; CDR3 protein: CAIRGGGFSTDTQYF; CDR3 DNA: TGTGCCATCAGGGGTGGAGGTTTTAGCACAGATACGCAGTATTTT
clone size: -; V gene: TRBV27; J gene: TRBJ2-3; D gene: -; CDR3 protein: CASSLTGTSQPTQYF; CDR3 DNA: TGTGCCAGCTCCCTTACGGGGACTTCCCAACCTACGCAGTATTTT
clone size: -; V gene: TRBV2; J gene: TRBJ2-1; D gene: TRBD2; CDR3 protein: CASSASGGNYNEQFF; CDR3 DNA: TGTGCCAGCAGTGCGAGCGGGGGGAACTACAATGAGCAGTTCTTC
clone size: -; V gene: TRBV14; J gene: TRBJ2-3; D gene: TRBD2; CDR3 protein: CASSQVGTSEDTQYF; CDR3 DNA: TGTGCCAGCAGCCAAGTCGGGACTAGCGAAGATACGCAGTATTTT
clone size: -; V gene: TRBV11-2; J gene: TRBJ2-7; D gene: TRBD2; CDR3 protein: CASGFPGRAFVF; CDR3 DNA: TGTGCCAGCGGATTCCCGGGGAGGGCGTTTGTCTTC
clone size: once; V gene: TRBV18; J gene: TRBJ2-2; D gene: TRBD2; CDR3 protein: CASSPGLAKGELFF; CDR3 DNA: TGTGCCAGCTCGCCGGGACTAGCAAAAGGGGAGCTGTTTTTT
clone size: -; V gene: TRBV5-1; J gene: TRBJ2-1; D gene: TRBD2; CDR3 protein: CASSLGLADIVEQFF; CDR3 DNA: TGCGCCAGCAGCTTGGGACTAGCGGATATAGTGGAGCAGTTCTTC
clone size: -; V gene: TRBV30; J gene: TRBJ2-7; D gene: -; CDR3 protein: CAWSVLFSEQYF; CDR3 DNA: TGTGCCTGGAGTGTACTGTTCTCCGAGCAGTACTTC
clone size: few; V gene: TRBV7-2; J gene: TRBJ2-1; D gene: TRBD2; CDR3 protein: CASSLGGGLAVDEQFF; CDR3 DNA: TGTGCCAGCAGCTTAGGAGGGGGACTAGCGGTCGATGAGCAGTTCTTC
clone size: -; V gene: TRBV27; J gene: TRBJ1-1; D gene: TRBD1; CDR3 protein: CASSSDRTNVGTEAFF; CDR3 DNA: TGTGCCAGCAGTTCGGACAGGACGAACGTTGGGACTGAAGCTTTCTTT
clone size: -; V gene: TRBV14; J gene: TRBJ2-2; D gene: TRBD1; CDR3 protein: CASSQVPGQGNRATGELFF; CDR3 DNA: TGTGCCAGCAGCCAAGTCCCGGGACAGGGGAATCGTGCCACCGGGGAGCTGTTTTTT
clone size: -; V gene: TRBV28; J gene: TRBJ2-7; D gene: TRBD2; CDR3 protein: CASSAGTSGVYEQYF; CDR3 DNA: TGTGCCAGCAGCGCCGGGACTAGCGGGGTCTACGAGCAGTACTTC
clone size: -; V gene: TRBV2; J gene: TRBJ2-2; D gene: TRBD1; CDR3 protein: CASTLRQGAAGELFF; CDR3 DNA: TGTGCCAGCACCCTTCGACAGGGCGCGGCCGGGGAGCTGTTTTTT